This T cell receptor (beta chain) was sequenced during a study of T-cell memory formation after mild COVID-19. As for the study in general: For the most part, TCR clusters were specific to one donor.

CDR1 and CDR2 from the germline V gene are SGHRS and YFSETQ. This CDR3 comprises 14 residues. Deletions cut 2 bases from V and 8 bases from J, with 14 bases between. Via MiXCR, TCRdb re-called the 5' RACE reads, giving one row per CDR3 protein. The sample has about 240,000 distinct CDR3 sequences; 8% to 10% are singletons. Study results and limitations: Researchers report contracting CD4+ clones mostly in CM and EM, with CD8+ clones in EMRA.

About this clonotype itself: Its antigen remains unknown.

This sequence joins TRBV5-1 and TRBJ1-5, with a tentative D call TRBD1 (6 bases). Material: PBMCs or a T cell subset sorted from them (not recorded which). The sequence was collected from a man between 18 and 35 years old who had mild COVID-19 (a few samples of this study predate the infection). Cell type and time point are not known. The CDR3 DNA sequence: TGCGCCAGCAGCTTCGTAGAGGGGGGGGAGCCCCAGCATTTT. It codes for CASSFVEGGEPQHF.